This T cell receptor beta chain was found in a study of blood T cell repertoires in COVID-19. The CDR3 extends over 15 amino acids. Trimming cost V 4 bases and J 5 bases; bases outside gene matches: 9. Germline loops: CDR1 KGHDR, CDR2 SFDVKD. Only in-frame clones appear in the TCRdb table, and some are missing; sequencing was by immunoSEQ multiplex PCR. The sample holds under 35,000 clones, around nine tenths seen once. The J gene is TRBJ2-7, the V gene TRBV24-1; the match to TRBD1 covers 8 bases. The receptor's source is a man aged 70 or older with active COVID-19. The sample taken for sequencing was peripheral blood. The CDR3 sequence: CATSDAGQGTDEQYF. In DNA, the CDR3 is TGTGCCACCAGTGACGCTGGACAGGGAACAGACGAGCAGTACTTC.